This is a list of T cell receptor beta chains from one sample in a study of identical twins. Via MiXCR, TCRdb re-called the 5' RACE reads, giving one row per CDR3 protein. The data show 250,000 or so distinct CDR3 sequences, with approximately 7% seen just once and 3% to 4% held by the top ten. The same data also went into a second study, on yellow fever vaccine responses in identical twins.

The sample taken for sequencing was memory (CD45RO+) T cells sorted from blood. The receptor source for this set is a woman between 18 and 29 years old in good health. Both conserved end residues are trimmed from each CDR3.

CDR3 length,J gene,V gene,CDR3 protein
13,TRBJ1-6,TRBV16,ASSQSGQGDSPLH
13,TRBJ1-2,TRBV12-3/TRBV12-4,ASSLGVTGSYGYT
13,TRBJ1-1,TRBV3-1,ASSQAGGGRTEAF
15,TRBJ2-1,TRBV20-1,SARDRRRQGLTNEQF
14,TRBJ2-5,TRBV5-1,ASSRKPTGVEKTQY
13,TRBJ2-1,TRBV11-2,ASSPSGQIRNEQF
11,TRBJ1-1,TRBV2,ASKLTENTEAF
11,TRBJ1-2,TRBV2,ASRGQGDYGYT
12,TRBJ2-2,TRBV9,ASSVGLTTGELF
11,TRBJ1-2,TRBV24-1,ATSGQGDYGYT
11,TRBJ2-5,TRBV2,ASSARLSETQY
12,TRBJ2-6,TRBV12-2,ALVQGFGANVLT
12,TRBJ1-2,TRBV10-3,AISEQKTIYGYT
13,TRBJ2-7,TRBV10-3,AILDRGLGGFEQY
13,TRBJ1-3,TRBV20-1,SAKMAAGSGNTIY
9,TRBJ2-1,TRBV20-1,SARDYNEQF
9,TRBJ2-3,TRBV11-2,ASSLGDTQY
12,TRBJ1-1,TRBV11-2,ASSDRGHNTEAF
13,TRBJ2-5,TRBV10-3,AISFRGRGWETQY
13,TRBJ2-1,TRBV15,ATSREGGSYNEQF
11,TRBJ1-3,TRBV20-1,SAKRQLGNTIY